This record looks at one TCR beta chain sequence and its context. What it recognizes is unknown. Generated by immunoSEQ multiplex PCR, the TCRdb table keeps only in-frame clones and is missing some. Of roughly 140,000 clones in the sample, 85% to 95% were seen once. The germline V gene encodes CDR1 KGHSH and CDR2 LQKENI. V lost 3 bases and J lost 0, with 12 bases in between. The CDR3 extends over 16 amino acids. The sample comes from a study of T cell responses to AZD1222 COVID-19 vaccine. About the research overall: Timing groups of about 4 and about 12 weeks for second doses were pooled.

The study's findings and limits: Distributed over spike, vaccine-associated CD4 TCRs predominated at 160-218 and 743-854. There were mostly white British donors and more females than males, and clonal diversity was possibly underestimated.

This TCR was sampled from an adult in good health. Sequenced material: peripheral blood, taken on day 0 of AZD1222 vaccination. The J gene is TRBJ1-3, the V gene TRBV18, with D tentatively TRBD1 (5 bases). In nucleotides, the CDR3 is TGTGCCAGCTCACCCAGCGGTGGGGCCTCTGGAAACACCATATATTTT. Translation: CASSPSGGASGNTIYF.